This T cell receptor beta chain appears in the sequencing data of a study of T cells in localized non-small cell lung cancer. Regarding the study as a whole: Heterogeneity cannot be ruled out, as sequencing used one tumor region only. Compared with tumor, uninvolved adjacent lung displayed greater T cell clonality, ranking highest overall.

This CDR3 spans 16 amino acids. Germline V lookup: CDR1 SGHRS, CDR2 YFSETQ. Losses at the gene ends were 4 bases for V and 4 bases for J; bases not matched to a gene: 10. The table came from immunoSEQ multiplex PCR; TCRdb's copy has only in-frame clones and leaves some out. The sample yields approximately 83,000 clones, around 90% seen once. On this clone itself: Its antigen remains unidentified.

The V gene is TRBV5-1, the J gene TRBJ2-2; TRBD1 matches at 7 bases. This sample comprised peripheral blood, obtained before any cancer treatment. This TCR was sampled from a woman aged 35 to 69 with stage I squamous cell lung carcinoma. In DNA, the CDR3 is TGCGCCAGCAGCGGGGGTGGGGACAGAAGCACCGGGGAGCTGTTTTTT. Protein: CASSGGGDRSTGELFF.